This T cell receptor beta chain emerged from a study of blood T cell repertoires in COVID-19. TCRdb's table, derived via immunoSEQ multiplex PCR, lists solely in-frame clones and lacks some. The sample holds 310,000 or so clones; about nine tenths are singletons and the top ten take more than 9%. The cohort comprised adults aged roughly 18 to 95 years residing in 20 to 25 US areas. Participant-given clinical history determined each cohort assignment. Either two negative PCRs, clearance, or symptom resolution qualified Cohort 3 donors as recovered. This CDR3 is built from 17 residues. With 9 bases clipped from V and 2 bases from J, the junction kept 14 bases outside the gene matches. Germline CDR1 reads MDHEN; CDR2 reads SYDVKM.

Input material: PBMCs or T cells enriched from blood (not recorded which). The rearrangement uses TRBV28 and TRBJ2-1; the match to TRBD1 covers 9 bases. The sequence was collected from a woman under 30 who had recovered from COVID-19. The CDR3 region is CASPSTRGQGAYNEQFF. The CDR3 nucleotides are TGTGCCAGTCCGTCAACCAGGGGACAGGGCGCCTACAATGAGCAGTTCTTC.